Listed here are 25 T cell receptor beta chains from one sample, sequenced in a study of OX40 agonist ivuxolimab in advanced cancers. Profiling relied on immunoSEQ multiplex PCR, and the TCRdb table lists in-frame clones only, not all of them. The data show 30,000 to 40,000 clones, with 70% to 90% seen just once and roughly 40% held by the top ten. The source was CD4+ or CD8+ T cells sorted from blood, collected in a trial of the OX40 agonist ivuxolimab. These receptors all stem from an adult with an advanced solid tumor such as melanoma, head and neck, liver or kidney cancer.

In the case of this clone: This specimen includes other DNA sequences encoding the same CDR3. J is TRBJ2-7 and V is TRBV27; the match to TRBD2 covers 7 bases. The germline gives CDR1 MNHEY, CDR2 SMNVEV (reference sequence). The V gene end was trimmed by 5 bases and the J gene end by 4 bases; junction bases not matched to a gene: 2. The CDR3 contains 12 residues. The CDR3: CASSLGGYEQYF. CDR3 sequence (DNA): TGTGCCAGCAGTCTCGGGGGGTACGAGCAGTACTTC.

The chain is built from TRBV19 and TRBJ1-5; the match to TRBD1 covers 7 bases. Germline CDR1 and CDR2: LNHDA and SQIVND (reference sequence). J was trimmed by 5 bases and V by 3 bases; bases with no gene match: 10. The CDR3 length is 16 residues. The CDR3 region has the DNA TGTGCCAGTAGTATGTCCGGGACAGTAAATCATCAGCCCCAGCATTTT. This gives the protein CASSMSGTVNHQPQHF.

The count of this clone is one. This rearrangement joins TRBV27 to TRBJ1-2, with D hard to call. CDR3 size: 13 residues. From germline, CDR1 is MNHEY and CDR2 SMNVEV (reference sequence). V dropped 2 bases and J dropped 7 bases, with 11 bases sitting between them. The DNA of the CDR3 is TGTGCCAGCAGTTTAAGTGTTAGCGGTGGCTACACCTTC. Translating gives CASSLSVSGGYTF.

The chain links TRBV28 to TRBJ2-7; TRBD1 agrees at 9 bases. The CDR3 sequence is 13 residues long. Germline lookup yields CDR1 MDHEN and CDR2 SYDVKM. Losses at the gene ends were 7 bases for V and 4 bases for J; bases not matched to a gene: 5. The CDR3 DNA reads as TGTGCCAGCACTACGACAGGGGGTTACGAGCAGTACTTC. Its translation: CASTTTGGYEQYF.

The V and J genes are TRBV5-8 and TRBJ2-1; 8 nucleotides line up with TRBD1. With V trimmed by 4 bases and J by 6 bases, 6 bases remained unmatched. In germline, CDR1 is SGHTS, CDR2 YDEGEE. This CDR3 is built from 14 residues. CDR3 sequence (DNA): TGTGCCAGCAGCCTCGGACAGGGAGGCAATGAGCAGTTCTTC. Amino acids: CASSLGQGGNEQFF.

This chain uses TRBV2 with TRBJ2-5, with 12 bases fitting TRBD2. The J call may be mistaken, given a closer DNA end match to TRBJ2-7. CDR3 length: 15 amino acids. Germline values: CDR1 SNHLY, CDR2 FYNNEI. The CDR3 loop is CASSSRLAGAYEQYF. The CDR3, as DNA: TGTGCCAGCAGCTCCAGACTAGCGGGGGCCTACGAGCAGTACTTC.

The V gene is TRBV11-3, the J gene TRBJ2-7, with TRBD1 matching 8 bases. The junction had 7 bases not matched to a gene; V was cut back by 5 bases and J by 7 bases. This CDR3 has 13 amino acids. Germline CDR1 SGHNT, CDR2 YENEEA. The CDR3 here is CASSVGQGGEQYF. Written as DNA, the CDR3 is TGTGCCAGCAGCGTCGGACAGGGCGGAGAGCAGTACTTC. The full variable domain, completed using reference TRBV11-3 and TRBJ2-7, is EAGVVQSPRYKIIEKKQPVAFWCNPISGHNTLYWYLQNLGQGPELLIRYENEEAVDDSQLPKDRFSAERLKGVDSTLKIQPAELGDSAVYLCASSVGQGGEQYFGPGTRLTVT.

The chain carries TRBV13 and TRBJ2-5; no reliable D call. The CDR3 covers 15 residues. Trimming pared 0 bases from V and 4 bases from J, leaving 12 bases between. Germline lookup yields CDR1 PRHDT and CDR2 FYEKMQ (reference sequence). CDR3 in DNA: TGTGCCAGCAGCTTAGGGGACGGAATGATAGAGACCCAGTACTTC. Amino acids: CASSLGDGMIETQYF.

The chain is built from TRBV9 and TRBJ2-3; maybe TRBD2 (5 bases). Germline V gives CDR1 SGDLS, CDR2 YYNGEE. This CDR3 comprises 19 residues. V was pared by 4 bases and J by 1 base, with 25 bases between. The CDR3 protein is CASSPTSPQLVAGTDTQYF. The DNA for the CDR3 is TGTGCCAGCAGCCCTACCTCCCCCCAACTAGTTGCCGGCACAGATACGCAGTATTTT.

This clone was counted a single time. The chain carries TRBV5-6 and TRBJ2-1; D unclear. The CDR3 loop spans 15 amino acids. Germline V gives CDR1 SGHDT, CDR2 YYEEEE. The V end was cut by 5 bases, the J end by 1 base, with 13 bases between. The CDR3 DNA reads as TGTGCCAGCAGAAAAGAGACCGCTTCCTACAATGAGCAGTTCTTC. Its protein is CASRKETASYNEQFF.

CDR3 nucleotide sequence: TGTGCCAGCAGCTCTAGAGAGGGGGCGAAGGAGACCCAGTACTTC. Translating gives CASSSREGAKETQYF. The rearrangement uses TRBV7-9 and TRBJ2-5; TRBD1 aligns across 7 bases. The length of the CDR3 is 15 residues. V lost 4 bases, J lost 5 bases, and 10 bases stayed unmatched. Germline CDR1 is SEHNR and CDR2 is FQNEAQ (reference sequence).

This clone was detected once. This rearrangement joins TRBV7-2 to TRBJ2-7; tentative D call: TRBD1 (5 bases). V was clipped by 0 bases and J by 2 bases, with 17 bases between them. Germline V gives CDR1 SGHTA, CDR2 FQGNSA. The CDR3 extends over 17 amino acids. CDR3 sequence: CASSLAGRLTEPYEQYF. CDR3 sequence (DNA): TGTGCCAGCAGCTTAGCGGGGCGGCTTACAGAGCCCTACGAGCAGTACTTC. The full variable domain, rest sourced from reference TRBV7-2 and TRBJ2-7, is GAGVSQSPSNKVTEKGKDVELRCDPISGHTALYWYRQSLGQGLEFLIYFQGNSAPDKSGLPSDRFSAERTGGSVSTLTIQRTQQEDSAVYLCASSLAGRLTEPYEQYFGPGTRLTVT.

This clone was seen a handful of times. The V gene is TRBV27, the J gene TRBJ2-7; D is possibly TRBD1 (6 bases). Germline V CDR1 and CDR2: MNHEY, SMNVEV (reference sequence). The ends were cut back, 4 bases at V and 3 bases at J, with 19 bases in the middle. The CDR3 sequence is 16 residues long. CDR3 sequence (DNA): TGTGCCAGCAGTTCCCAAACCGGGACACCGTACTACGAGCAGTACTTC. It is translated as CASSSQTGTPYYEQYF.

This clone occurred once. The J gene is TRBJ2-7, the V gene TRBV7-9; 9 bases align to TRBD1. The CDR3 is 16 amino acids. The trim removed 5 bases at V and 4 bases at J, leaving 12 bases unmatched. Germline lookup yields CDR1 SEHNR and CDR2 FQNEAQ (reference sequence). This CDR3 is CASSINRGRNAYEQYF. CDR3 sequence (DNA): TGTGCCAGCAGCATTAACAGGGGGCGGAACGCATACGAGCAGTACTTC.

This chain uses TRBV7-6 with TRBJ2-6, with 10 bases matching TRBD1. This CDR3 spans 17 amino acids. V lost 1 base, J lost 2 bases, and 2 bases stayed unmatched. Germline V gene data show CDR1 as SGHVS and CDR2 as FNYEAQ. CDR3 sequence reads: CASSLVGQGPGANVLTF. The CDR3 bases are TGTGCCAGCAGCTTAGTGGGACAGGGGCCTGGGGCCAACGTCCTGACTTTC.

The V call is TRBV30, the J call TRBJ2-3; TRBD2 is a possible D gene (6 bases). V lost 2 bases, J lost 1 base, and 10 bases lay in between. In germline, CDR1 is GTSNPN, CDR2 SVGIG (reference sequence). CDR3 size: 14 residues. The CDR3 nucleotides are TGTGCCTGGAGTCGTACGGGGGGCACAGATACGCAGTATTTT. Translation: CAWSRTGGTDTQYF.

This chain uses TRBV11-3 with TRBJ2-7; D may be TRBD1 (7 bases). This CDR3 has 14 amino acids. V dropped 1 base and J dropped 3 bases, with 10 bases sitting between them. From germline, CDR1 is SGHNT and CDR2 YENEEA. The CDR3 DNA reads TGTGCCAGCAGCTTAGGGCAGGGGGGCTACGAGCAGTACTTC. Amino acid sequence: CASSLGQGGYEQYF.

This clone came up once. V usage is TRBV7-9 and J usage is TRBJ1-2; 7 nucleotides agree with TRBD1. Germline-derived CDR1 and CDR2 are SEHNR and FQNEAQ (reference sequence). The CDR3 contains 15 residues. Losses at the gene ends were 0 bases for V and 4 bases for J; bases not matched to a gene: 5. CDR3 residues: CASSLAKTGLYGYTF. CDR3 sequence (DNA): TGTGCCAGCAGCTTAGCGAAGACAGGGCTCTATGGCTACACCTTC.

This chain joins TRBV11-2 and TRBJ2-6, with D uncertain. CDR3 size: 17 residues. Germline lookup yields CDR1 SGHAT and CDR2 FQNNGV. The V end lost 0 bases, the J end lost 0 bases, and 9 bases lay between the germline ends. Written as DNA, the CDR3 is TGTGCCAGCAGCTTAGAAGTTCTCGTCTCTGGGGCCAACGTCCTGACTTTC. It codes for CASSLEVLVSGANVLTF.

This clone turned up a few times. The sample carries other DNA sequences with the same CDR3. This chain uses TRBV27 with TRBJ1-1; D may be TRBD1 (6 bases). Trimming left V 5 bases short and J 1 base short, with 11 bases between. The CDR3 length is 14 residues. Germline V CDR1 and CDR2: MNHEY, SMNVEV (reference sequence). The CDR3 DNA follows: TGTGCCAGCAGTCCTCTAGGGGGGAACACTGAAGCTTTCTTT. Its protein is CASSPLGGNTEAFF.

For this clone: This specimen includes other DNA sequences encoding the same CDR3. This chain connects TRBV27 to TRBJ2-5; D gene uncertain. Germline CDR1 is MNHEY and CDR2 is SMNVEV (reference sequence). The CDR3 spans 11 residues. The germline V and J ends were trimmed by 2 bases and 5 bases, with 3 bases remaining between them. CDR3 region: CASSLGETQYF. The CDR3 DNA sequence: TGTGCCAGCAGTTTAGGCGAGACCCAGTACTTC.

The chain recombines TRBV27 with TRBJ2-5; 9 bases are shared with TRBD1. This CDR3 spans 15 amino acids. The V segment lost 5 bases and the J segment 0 bases; nucleotides outside the gene matches: 4. Germline assignment: CDR1 MNHEY and CDR2 SMNVEV (reference sequence). CDR3 residues: CASSPGQGHQETQYF. The CDR3 DNA is TGTGCCAGCAGTCCGGGACAGGGCCACCAAGAGACCCAGTACTTC.

This clone was picked up one time. J is TRBJ1-5 and V is TRBV4-3, with D possibly TRBD1 on 5 matching bases. Trimming pared 1 base from V and 6 bases from J, leaving 10 bases between. The CDR3 loop spans 14 amino acids. Germline CDR1 and CDR2: LGHNA and YSLEER. CDR3 amino acids: CASSQVRVGQPQHF. In DNA form, the CDR3 reads TGCGCCAGCAGCCAAGTCAGGGTGGGTCAGCCCCAGCATTTT.

This clone was seen just once. This chain connects TRBV9 to TRBJ2-7, with a possible D match to TRBD1 (5 bases). Trimming pared 3 bases from V and 1 base from J, leaving 11 bases between. The CDR3 extends over 14 amino acids. The germline V gene encodes CDR1 SGDLS and CDR2 YYNGEE. The CDR3 sequence: CASSDQQGSYEQYF. The CDR3 bases are TGTGCCAGCAGCGACCAGCAGGGTTCCTACGAGCAGTACTTC.

The genes are TRBV7-9 and TRBJ1-5; D is unclear. The ends were cut back, 5 bases at V and 2 bases at J, with 7 bases in the middle. Germline V gene lookup returns CDR1 SEHNR and CDR2 FQNEAQ (reference sequence). The CDR3 extends over 13 amino acids. The chain's CDR3 is CASSPPGNQPQHF. CDR3 nucleotides: TGTGCCAGCAGCCCTCCCGGCAATCAGCCCCAGCATTTT.